These T cell receptor beta chains were read from a single sample in a study of cytomegalovirus exposure and HLA in healthy donors. The data were produced by immunoSEQ multiplex PCR, yet TCRdb's version contains in-frame clones alone and is incomplete. The repertoire consists of 200,000 or so clones, with roughly 76% occurring once and the leading ten covering 6.3%. The sequenced sample was PBMCs. All receptors come from a man aged 35 to 55 in good health and CMV-seropositive. CDR3s include the opening cysteine and the closing phenylalanine or tryptophan. D genes are given only for firm matches. Rows give clone size only sometimes, using once, few, many, or a class for an expanded clone.

size: NA
length: 15
J: TRBJ2-2
V: TRBV6-5
D: NA
CDR3: CASSYTPLNTGELFF
DNA: TGTGCCAGCAGTTACACTCCACTGAACACCGGGGAGCTGTTTTTT

size: NA
length: 15
J: TRBJ1-1
V: TRBV30
D: NA
CDR3: CAFLGGGAGWTEAFF
DNA: TGTGCCTTTTTGGGGGGGGGCGCGGGTTGGACTGAAGCTTTCTTT

size: NA
length: 15
J: TRBJ2-3
V: TRBV6-5
D: TRBD2
CDR3: CASTPSGGAEDTQYF
DNA: TGTGCCAGCACCCCTAGCGGGGGGGCAGAAGATACGCAGTATTTT

size: NA
length: 15
J: TRBJ1-5
V: TRBV7-9
D: NA
CDR3: CASSSDSTSNQPQHF
DNA: TGTGCCAGCAGCTCCGACAGTACAAGCAATCAGCCCCAGCATTTT

size: NA
length: 16
J: TRBJ1-4
V: TRBV7-9
D: TRBD1
CDR3: CASSRRGQASGEKLFF
DNA: TGTGCCAGCAGCCGCCGGGGACAGGCCTCAGGGGAAAAACTGTTTTTT

size: NA
length: 11
J: TRBJ1-2
V: TRBV28
D: NA
CDR3: CASSQAYGYTF
DNA: TGTGCCAGCAGCCAGGCGTATGGCTACACCTTC

size: once
length: 14
J: TRBJ1-3
V: TRBV6-5
D: NA
CDR3: CASSYSKQANAIYF
DNA: TGTGCCAGCAGTTACTCGAAACAGGCGAACGCCATATATTTT

size: NA
length: 13
J: TRBJ2-7
V: TRBV9
D: NA
CDR3: CASSVQAGGEQYF
DNA: TGTGCCAGCAGCGTACAGGCCGGAGGGGAGCAGTACTTC

size: NA
length: 14
J: TRBJ2-3
V: TRBV9
D: NA
CDR3: CASSDRGPGDTQYF
DNA: TGTGCCAGCAGCGACCGCGGCCCCGGAGATACGCAGTATTTT

size: once
length: 12
J: TRBJ1-2
V: TRBV6-6
D: NA
CDR3: CASTSGVAGYTF
DNA: TGTGCCAGCACCTCAGGGGTGGCTGGCTACACCTTC

size: NA
length: 14
J: TRBJ1-1
V: TRBV7-9
D: NA
CDR3: CASRPIGVNTEAFF
DNA: TGTGCCAGCAGACCCATAGGGGTGAACACTGAAGCTTTCTTT

size: NA
length: 11
J: TRBJ2-1
V: TRBV20-1
D: NA
CDR3: CSATTRDEQFF
DNA: TGCAGTGCAACGACTAGAGATGAGCAGTTCTTC

size: NA
length: 13
J: TRBJ2-3
V: TRBV5-1
D: NA
CDR3: CASRRTAADTQYF
DNA: TGCGCCAGCAGGCGGACAGCCGCAGATACGCAGTATTTT

size: NA
length: 16
J: TRBJ2-5
V: TRBV9
D: TRBD2
CDR3: CASSPTSGGFQETQYF
DNA: TGTGCCAGCAGCCCAACTAGCGGGGGGTTCCAAGAGACCCAGTACTTC

size: NA
length: 13
J: TRBJ2-1
V: TRBV29-1
D: NA
CDR3: CSVAQGPYNEQFF
DNA: TGCAGCGTTGCACAGGGTCCCTACAATGAGCAGTTCTTC

size: few
length: 11
J: TRBJ2-7
V: TRBV7-9
D: NA
CDR3: CASSYYYEQYF
DNA: TGTGCCAGCAGCTACTATTACGAGCAGTACTTC

size: NA
length: 18
J: TRBJ1-5
V: TRBV7-9
D: NA
CDR3: CASSFDPRTARGNQPQHF
DNA: TGTGCCAGCAGCTTCGACCCGAGAACCGCCCGAGGAAATCAGCCCCAGCATTTT

size: NA
length: 15
J: TRBJ2-5
V: TRBV2
D: TRBD2
CDR3: CASRRRLAGRETQYF
DNA: TGTGCCAGCAGGCGCAGACTAGCGGGGCGAGAGACCCAGTACTTC